Below are 28 T cell receptor beta chains sequenced from a single sample in a study of blood T cell repertoires in COVID-19. Produced via immunoSEQ multiplex PCR; TCRdb's table is partial and in-frame only. Of 150,000 or so clones listed, about 80% are singletons. The sequencing sample was made of PBMCs or T cells enriched from blood (not recorded which). All receptors derive from a woman between 50 and 59 years old who had recovered from COVID-19.

V usage is TRBV18 and J usage is TRBJ1-6, with TRBD1 matching over 7 bases. Germline CDR1 reads KGHSH; CDR2 reads LQKENI. CDR3 length equals 16 residues. Trimming at V came to 2 bases and at J to 5 bases, leaving 6 bases not matched to a gene. CDR3: CASSPIQGGDNSPLHF. The DNA for the CDR3 is TGTGCCAGCTCACCAATTCAGGGGGGCGATAATTCACCCCTCCACTTT.

Ten or more counts support this clone. This sequence joins TRBV7-2 and TRBJ1-2; possibly TRBD1 for D (5 bases). From germline, CDR1 is SGHTA and CDR2 FQGNSA. V was cut by 5 bases and J by 8 bases, with 15 bases left in between. The CDR3 sequence is 13 residues long. In nucleotides, the CDR3 is TGTGCCAGCAGCCCAATTTATTCAGGGGGCTACACCTTC. As protein: CASSPIYSGGYTF.

The rearrangement joins TRBV13 to TRBJ1-2; D may be TRBD1 (5 bases). Germline loops: CDR1 PRHDT, CDR2 FYEKMQ (reference sequence). V was clipped by 5 bases and J by 3 bases, with 16 bases between them. This CDR3 is 15 amino acids long. The CDR3 reads CASSLPTRADYGYTF. DNA for the CDR3: TGTGCCAGCAGCCTCCCCACCAGGGCGGACTATGGCTACACCTTC.

This chain links TRBV14 with TRBJ2-1; TRBD2 agrees at 10 bases. The CDR3 has 19 residues. Germline loops: CDR1 SGHDN, CDR2 FVKESK. V lost 3 bases and J lost 4; bases outside the gene matches: 15. CDR3 residues: CASSHRGASGSRGYNEQFF. The CDR3, as DNA: TGTGCCAGCAGCCACCGTGGGGCTAGCGGGAGCCGGGGTTACAATGAGCAGTTCTTC. Complete variable domain (other parts from reference TRBV14 and TRBJ2-1): EAGVTQFPSHSVIEKGQTVTLRCDPISGHDNLYWYRRVMGKEIKFLLHFVKESKQDESGMPNNRFLAERTGGTYSTLKVQPAELEDSGVYFCASSHRGASGSRGYNEQFFGPGTRLTVL.

The chain employs TRBV28 and TRBJ1-1; D might be TRBD1 (5 bases). V dropped 7 bases and J dropped 7 bases, with 16 bases sitting between them. Germline lookup yields CDR1 MDHEN and CDR2 SYDVKM. The CDR3 is 13 residues long. The CDR3 protein is CASTLPGTNEAFF. The CDR3 nucleotides read TGTGCCAGCACCCTTCCCGGGACTAATGAAGCTTTCTTT.

The chain uses TRBV6-6 and TRBJ1-3; 11 bases map to TRBD1. The CDR3 has 16 amino acids. Germline V lookup: CDR1 MNHNY, CDR2 SVGAGI (reference sequence). Germline trimming cut 7 bases from V and 0 bases from J; bases unmatched to any gene: 5. CDR3 sequence (DNA): TGTGCCAGCACTATGGGACAGGGGGTCTCTGGAAACACCATATATTTT. Residues: CASTMGQGVSGNTIYF.

V and J are TRBV19 and TRBJ2-7; 11 positions agree with TRBD1. The CDR3 is 17 residues long. Unmatched junction bases numbered 12, after V lost 8 bases and J lost 0 bases. Germline assignment: CDR1 LNHDA and CDR2 SQIVND (reference sequence). Here the CDR3 reads CASGVRTGGSGSYEQYF. The CDR3, as DNA: TGTGCCAGTGGTGTGCGGACAGGGGGCTCGGGCTCCTACGAGCAGTACTTC.

The rearrangement joins TRBV9 to TRBJ1-1; D is possibly TRBD1 (6 bases). Germline values: CDR1 SGDLS, CDR2 YYNGEE. V lost 1 base, J lost 3 bases, and 19 bases lay in between. CDR3 length equals 17 residues. The DNA of the CDR3 is TGTGCCAGCAGCGTACGGGGGGCCACTGGGTTGGACACTGAAGCTTTCTTT. Its translation is CASSVRGATGLDTEAFF.

This clone showed up many times. This chain links TRBV6-5 with TRBJ2-6, with no clear D. There are 15 residues in the CDR3. V was clipped by 6 bases and J by 2 bases, with 11 bases between them. CDR1 is MNHEY, CDR2 SVGAGI, per germline. The CDR3 here is CASRWASTGANVLTF. The CDR3 coding sequence is TGTGCCAGCAGGTGGGCATCTACTGGGGCCAACGTCCTGACTTTC.

V usage is TRBV27 and J usage is TRBJ2-1; perhaps TRBD2 as D (6 bases). The CDR3 contains 11 residues. The V and J ends lost 10 bases and 4 bases respectively, with 8 bases between them. Germline CDR1 is MNHEY and CDR2 is SMNVEV (reference sequence). The CDR3 loop reads CATGSYNEQFF. The CDR3 coding sequence is TGTGCCACCGGGAGTTACAATGAGCAGTTCTTC.

This chain links TRBV3-1 (or the pseudogene TRBV3-2) with TRBJ2-3; no definite D call. Germline V gene data show CDR1 as LGHDT and CDR2 as YNNKEL (reference sequence). This CDR3 has 18 amino acids. V lost 4 bases and J 1 base, leaving 21 bases between the germline ends. This CDR3 is CASSPSLEDIKGTDTQYF. The CDR3 DNA reads as TGTGCCAGCAGCCCCTCCTTAGAAGACATAAAGGGCACAGATACGCAGTATTTT.

The chain has TRBV3-1 (or the pseudogene TRBV3-2) and TRBJ1-1; D is uncertain. V lost 5 bases and J lost 8, with 15 bases in between. The germline V gene encodes CDR1 LGHDT and CDR2 YNNKEL (reference sequence). CDR3 length: 13 amino acids. CDR3 region: CASSIPPGTEAFF. In nucleotides, the CDR3 is TGTGCCAGCAGCATTCCGCCGGGAACAGAAGCTTTCTTT.

This chain links TRBV10-2 with TRBJ2-7, with D perhaps matching TRBD2 (6 bases). The CDR3 has 13 residues. Trimming took off 8 bases at V and 0 bases at J, with 11 bases between the two ends. Germline CDR1 and CDR2: WSHSY and SAAADI. CDR3 residues: CASGGTASYEQYF. The CDR3, as DNA: TGCGCCAGCGGGGGGACTGCCTCCTACGAGCAGTACTTC.

The chain joins TRBV7-9 to TRBJ2-1, with 8 bases that match TRBD1. CDR3 size: 16 residues. Germline CDR1 SEHNR, CDR2 FQNEAQ (reference sequence). Trimming cost V 4 bases and J 3 bases; bases outside gene matches: 8. CDR3 DNA sequence: TGTGCCAGCAGCTCGCGGACCGGGACAGGCTACAATGAGCAGTTCTTC. It is translated as CASSSRTGTGYNEQFF.

This chain links TRBV3-1 (or the pseudogene TRBV3-2) with TRBJ2-3, with TRBD1 identical over 9 bases. The ends lost 1 base at V and 9 bases at J; junction bases unmatched: 11. The CDR3 has 16 residues. Germline values: CDR1 LGHDT, CDR2 YNNKEL (reference sequence). The CDR3 loop reads CASSQAGTGTGLTQYF. The CDR3 DNA reads as TGTGCCAGCAGCCAAGCGGGGACAGGGACAGGGCTAACGCAGTATTTT.

The V and J genes are TRBV5-4 and TRBJ1-2; D might be TRBD1 (6 bases). Germline CDR1 and CDR2: SGHNT and YYREEE (reference sequence). The CDR3 runs 15 residues. Trimming took 0 bases from V and 4 from J, leaving 13 bases between them. The CDR3 region has the DNA TGTGCCAGCAGCTTGGGTTCAGAGGGGGTCTATGGCTACACCTTC. Protein product: CASSLGSEGVYGYTF.

This clone was recorded a few times. The V call is TRBV7-2, the J call TRBJ1-4; no firm D call. Trimming shortened V by 2 bases and J by 3 bases, and 13 bases separated the two germline ends. Germline CDR1 reads SGHTA; CDR2 reads FQGNSA. CDR3 size: 16 residues. The CDR3 loop is CASSLYMPPANEKLFF. DNA for the CDR3: TGTGCCAGCAGCTTATACATGCCCCCAGCTAATGAAAAACTGTTTTTT.

The chain links TRBV7-3 to TRBJ2-3; 10 nucleotides line up with TRBD1. The junction had 3 bases not matched to a gene; V was cut back by 3 bases and J by 3 bases. This CDR3 is built from 15 residues. Germline CDR1 reads SGHTA; CDR2 reads FQGTGA. CDR3 nucleotide sequence: TGTGCCAGCAGCTTGGGACAGGGGCGGACAGATACGCAGTATTTT. Translation: CASSLGQGRTDTQYF.

There are many counts of this clone. V and J are TRBV7-3 and TRBJ1-1; D not certain. The length of the CDR3 is 14 residues. From germline, CDR1 is SGHTA and CDR2 FQGTGA. Trimming took off 0 bases at V and 1 base at J, with 6 bases between the two ends. CDR3 in amino acids: CASSLTPGNTEAFF. In nucleotides, the CDR3 is TGTGCCAGCAGCTTAACTCCGGGGAACACTGAAGCTTTCTTT.

This chain uses TRBV5-4 with TRBJ1-1; perhaps TRBD1 as D (6 bases). This CDR3 is 15 amino acids long. Germline loops: CDR1 SGHNT, CDR2 YYREEE (reference sequence). V lost 0 bases to trimming and J lost 0 bases, with 9 bases between them. The CDR3 DNA is TGTGCCAGCAGCTTGGAACAGGGATTGAACACTGAAGCTTTCTTT. Translating it yields CASSLEQGLNTEAFF.

This clone was seen once. At one end the junction does not follow the germline gene, possibly because of a read error. The chain carries TRBV27 and TRBJ2-1; D call uncertain. The length of the CDR3 is 16 residues. Germline CDR1 is MNHEY and CDR2 is SMNVEV (reference sequence). The DNA of the CDR3 is TGTGCCAACAGTCCCCAAGCCAGACTCTCCTACAATGAGCAGTTCTTC. Translated, it gives CANSPQARLSYNEQFF.

This clone was seen a single time. The CDR3 loop is CASSQDADTFDEQYF. The CDR3 DNA follows: TGTGCCAGCAGCCAAGATGCGGACACCTTTGACGAGCAGTACTTC. This chain uses TRBV4-2 with TRBJ2-7; D may be TRBD1 (5 bases). This CDR3 is built from 15 residues. Looked up from germline, CDR1 is LGHNA and CDR2 is YNFKEQ. Trimming took off 0 bases at V and 5 bases at J, with 14 bases between the two ends.

The V call is TRBV5-8, the J call TRBJ2-1; D is perhaps TRBD1 (6 bases). The CDR3 covers 14 residues. CDR1 SGHTS and CDR2 YDEGEE come from the germline V gene. V lost 4 bases and J lost 0, with 8 bases in between. The CDR3 coding sequence is TGTGCCAGCAGCCGAGGGGGCTCCTACAATGAGCAGTTCTTC. As protein: CASSRGGSYNEQFF.

The genes are TRBV5-1 and TRBJ2-1; 11 bases map to TRBD1. CDR3 length: 12 amino acids. Germline CDR1 is SGHRS and CDR2 is YFSETQ. V shed 5 bases and J 10 bases; nucleotides not matched to a gene: 2. The CDR3 sequence: CASRDRGPEQFF. DNA of the CDR3: TGCGCCAGCAGGGACAGGGGGCCCGAGCAGTTCTTC.

DNA of the CDR3: TGCGCCAGCAGCTTAAAGGGGGATGAAGCTTTCTTT. Its protein is CASSLKGDEAFF. J is TRBJ1-1 and V is TRBV5-1; D is perhaps TRBD1 (6 bases). CDR3 length equals 12 residues. Trimming shortened V by 2 bases and J by 7 bases, and 9 bases separated the two germline ends. Germline V gene lookup returns CDR1 SGHRS and CDR2 YFSETQ.

J is TRBJ1-2 and V is TRBV9, with 10 bases aligning to TRBD1. The CDR3 has 16 amino acids. Germline trimming cut 4 bases from V and 4 bases from J; bases unmatched to any gene: 10. Germline CDR1 and CDR2: SGDLS and YYNGEE. The CDR3, as DNA: TGTGCCAGCAGCTCATCCGGGACAGGGGTTTTCTATGGCTACACCTTC. Its protein is CASSSSGTGVFYGYTF. Based on the CDR3 plus reference TRBV9 and TRBJ1-2, the full variable domain is DSGVTQTPKHLITATGQRVTLRCSPRSGDLSVYWYQQSLDQGLQFLIQYYNGEERAKGNILERFSAQQFPDLHSELNLSSLELGDSALYFCASSSSGTGVFYGYTFGSGTRLTVV.

The V gene is TRBV19, the J gene TRBJ2-6; weak D call: TRBD2 (6 bases). Germline V gives CDR1 LNHDA, CDR2 SQIVND (reference sequence). V lost 6 bases and J 2 bases, leaving 11 bases between the germline ends. CDR3 length equals 15 residues. The CDR3 here is CASRKEGAGANVLTF. For the CDR3, the DNA is TGTGCCAGTAGAAAGGAGGGCGCTGGGGCCAACGTCCTGACTTTC. Filled out from reference TRBV19 and TRBJ2-6, the complete variable domain reads DGGITQSPKYLFRKEGQNVTLSCEQNLNHDAMYWYRQDPGQGLRLIYYSQIVNDFQKGDIAEGYSVSREKKESFPLTVTSAQKNPTAFYLCASRKEGAGANVLTFGAGSRLTVL.

The V call is TRBV10-3, the J call TRBJ1-3; D remains ambiguous. With 7 bases removed from V and 8 bases from J, the gap between germline ends came to 21 bases. The germline V gene has CDR1 ENHRY and CDR2 SYGVKD. The CDR3 runs to 15 residues. DNA of the CDR3: TGTGCCATCACCGAAGGAGGGTCCGGGGAGGACACCATATATTTT. This codes for CAITEGGSGEDTIYF.